This is a list of T cell receptor beta chains from one sample in a study of cytomegalovirus exposure and HLA in healthy donors. The method was immunoSEQ multiplex PCR; TCRdb's version includes in-frame clones alone and lacks a portion of them. The sample lists 200,000 to 250,000 clones, more than 65% occurring once. Material: PBMCs. These receptors all come from a man aged 50 or older in good health and CMV-seronegative. Each CDR3 is given with its conserved first and last residue. The D gene is left open where the match is weak. Clone size is stated in some rows and not others, as once, few, many or a class when expanded.

TRBD1	TRBV7-7	.	TRBJ2-2	CASSRGTENTGELFF	TGTGCCAGCAGCCGAGGGACAGAGAACACCGGGGAGCTGTTTTTT
TRBD1	TRBV28	.	TRBJ1-1	CASSLDRKLGAFF	TGTGCCAGCAGTTTGGACAGGAAGTTAGGGGCTTTCTTT
TRBD1	TRBV30	.	TRBJ2-7	CAWSVGQGAHEQYF	TGTGCCTGGAGTGTGGGACAGGGGGCCCACGAGCAGTACTTC
.	TRBV27	once	TRBJ1-1	CASSLQWNTEAFF	TGTGCCAGCAGTCTCCAGTGGAACACTGAAGCTTTCTTT
.	TRBV4-2	.	TRBJ2-7	CASSQSERYSYEQYF	TGTGCCAGCAGCCAAAGCGAGAGGTACTCCTACGAGCAGTACTTC
.	TRBV25-1	.	TRBJ2-2	CASRSGQLNTGELFF	TGTGCCAGCAGATCTGGACAGTTGAACACCGGGGAGCTGTTTTTT
TRBD2	TRBV6-1	.	TRBJ2-7	CASTPTSGSPYEQYF	TGTGCCAGCACCCCCACTAGCGGGAGTCCGTACGAGCAGTACTTC
TRBD2	TRBV6-6	.	TRBJ2-7	CASSSASGGTYEQYF	TGTGCCAGCAGTTCAGCTAGCGGGGGAACCTACGAGCAGTACTTC
TRBD2	TRBV6-5	.	TRBJ2-7	CASSYSRTSGTYEQYF	TGTGCCAGCAGTTACTCCAGGACTAGCGGGACCTACGAGCAGTACTTC
TRBD2	TRBV6-1	.	TRBJ2-2	CASRLGTINTGELFF	TGTGCCAGCAGACTAGGGACTATTAACACCGGGGAGCTGTTTTTT
.	TRBV25-1	.	TRBJ1-1	CASSEYAAGGRNTEAFF	TGTGCCAGCAGTGAATACGCGGCCGGCGGGCGGAACACTGAAGCTTTCTTT
TRBD1	TRBV5-1	.	TRBJ1-4	CASSWGDRGNEKLFF	TGCGCCAGCAGCTGGGGGGACAGGGGGAATGAAAAACTGTTTTTT
.	TRBV6-5	.	TRBJ1-1	CASSYVDSTEAFF	TGTGCCAGCAGTTACGTGGACAGCACTGAAGCTTTCTTT
.	TRBV29-1	.	TRBJ1-2	CSVAGEARAGYTF	TGCAGCGTTGCGGGGGAGGCGAGGGCCGGCTACACCTTC
TRBD2	TRBV27	.	TRBJ2-2	CASSSSGSGFTGELFF	TGTGCCAGCAGTTCTAGCGGGAGCGGGTTCACCGGGGAGCTGTTTTTT
TRBD1	TRBV29-1	.	TRBJ2-1	CSGWDRGYNEQFF	TGCAGCGGATGGGACAGGGGCTACAATGAGCAGTTCTTC
TRBD1	TRBV7-9	.	TRBJ1-2	CASSLQGAAGYGYTF	TGTGCCAGCAGCTTACAGGGGGCGGCTGGCTATGGCTACACCTTC
TRBD2	TRBV25-1	.	TRBJ2-7	CASSGGLAGGSYEQYF	TGTGCCAGCAGTGGGGGACTAGCGGGAGGGTCCTACGAGCAGTACTTC
.	TRBV19	.	TRBJ1-5	CASGGGNQPQHF	TGTGCCAGTGGGGGGGGGAATCAGCCCCAGCATTTT
.	TRBV7-7	.	TRBJ2-3	CASSLEHTDTQYF	TGTGCCAGCAGCTTAGAGCACACAGATACGCAGTATTTT
.	TRBV7-9	.	TRBJ1-1	CASSPQNRDTEAFF	TGTGCCAGCAGCCCCCAGAACAGGGACACTGAAGCTTTCTTT
TRBD1	TRBV7-6	.	TRBJ2-7	CASSLAQGQAGEQYF	TGTGCCAGCAGCTTAGCGCAGGGACAGGCTGGGGAGCAGTACTTC
.	TRBV28	.	TRBJ2-5	CASSFLHRSLGETQYF	TGTGCCAGCAGTTTCTTACACAGGAGCCTCGGAGAGACCCAGTACTTC
TRBD1	TRBV19	.	TRBJ1-4	CASSIMTGDEKLFF	TGTGCCAGTAGTATTATGACAGGGGATGAAAAACTGTTTTTT
.	TRBV20-1	few	TRBJ1-2	CSARGAERAF	TGCAGTGCTCGGGGGGCGGAGAGGGCCTTC
.	TRBV4-1	.	TRBJ2-1	CASSPLGGDEQFF	TGCGCCAGCAGCCCGTTAGGGGGAGACGAGCAGTTCTTC
.	TRBV10-3	.	TRBJ2-2	CAISEISGDAGELFF	TGTGCCATCAGTGAAATTTCAGGGGATGCCGGGGAGCTGTTTTTT
TRBD1	TRBV5-4	.	TRBJ2-2	CASTGPGQGSLSTGELFF	TGTGCCAGCACCGGACCGGGACAGGGGAGTTTGAGCACCGGGGAGCTGTTTTTT
TRBD2	TRBV5-4	.	TRBJ2-7	CASSFLAGGSSYEQYF	TGTGCCAGCAGCTTTTTAGCGGGAGGGAGCTCCTACGAGCAGTACTTC
.	TRBV15	few	TRBJ1-1	CATSSPGGRSTEAFF	TGTGCCACCAGCTCCCCAGGAGGGCGGTCGACTGAAGCTTTCTTT
TRBD2	TRBV7-8	.	TRBJ2-5	CASSFRLAGQETQYF	TGTGCCAGCAGCTTCCGACTAGCGGGGCAAGAGACCCAGTACTTC